The 16 T cell receptor beta chains listed next were all sequenced from one sample in a study of neurological immune-mediated disorders. One entry per CDR3 protein, called by TCRdb with MiXCR from the 5' RACE reads. In the table there are roughly 70,000 distinct CDR3 sequences, about 5.1% of which are singletons. Sequenced sample: PBMCs. The receptor set was obtained from a woman between 70 and 85 years old with multiple sclerosis.

Many counts were recorded for this clonotype. The rearrangement links TRBV7-9 to TRBJ2-5; D is uncertain. Trimming took off 0 bases at V and 1 base at J, with 12 bases between the two ends. This CDR3 has 16 amino acids. From germline, CDR1 is SEHNR and CDR2 FQNEAQ (reference sequence). CDR3: CASSLAVYYSQETQYF. CDR3 DNA sequence: TGTGCCAGCAGCTTAGCGGTCTACTACAGCCAAGAGACCCAGTACTTC. The full variable domain, completed using reference TRBV7-9 and TRBJ2-5, is DTGVSQNPRHKITKRGQNVTFRCDPISEHNRLYWYRQTLGQGPEFLTYFQNEAQLEKSRLLSDRFSAERPKGSFSTLEIQRTEQGDSAMYLCASSLAVYYSQETQYFGPGTRLLVL.

In this sample, this clonotype turned up many times. The chain has TRBV3-1 and TRBJ1-1; D is unclear. CDR3 length: 14 amino acids. Trimming took 1 base from V and 5 from J, leaving 11 bases between them. CDR1 and CDR2 from the germline V gene are LGHDT and YNNKEL (reference sequence). CDR3 DNA sequence: TGTGCCAGCAGCCAAGTGAGGCTGGGGACTGAAGCTTTCTTT. Translated, it gives CASSQVRLGTEAFF.

This clonotype occurred many times. The chain joins TRBV6-5 to TRBJ2-2; D ambiguous. The ends were cut back, 2 bases at V and 1 base at J, with 5 bases in the middle. The CDR3 spans 14 residues. CDR1 and CDR2 (germline): MNHEY, SVGAGI. The CDR3: CASSYAQNTGELFF. Written as DNA, the CDR3 is TGTGCCAGCAGTTACGCCCAGAACACCGGGGAGCTGTTTTTT.

This clonotype came up many times. The chain carries TRBV5-1 and TRBJ2-1, with 10 bases matching TRBD1. The CDR3 covers 16 residues. Losses at the gene ends were 4 bases for V and 3 bases for J; bases not matched to a gene: 7. Germline loops: CDR1 SGHRS, CDR2 YFSETQ. The CDR3 loop is CASSKGQGSLYNEQFF. The CDR3 DNA reads TGCGCCAGCAGCAAGGGACAGGGGTCCCTCTACAATGAGCAGTTCTTC.

This clonotype was seen repeatedly, ten times or more. Here the CDR3 reads CASSWAGGADTQYF. In DNA, the CDR3 is TGTGCCAGCAGTTGGGCGGGAGGGGCAGATACGCAGTATTTT. J is TRBJ2-3 and V is TRBV27; 9 bases align to TRBD2. Germline V gene sequence: CDR1 MNHEY, CDR2 SMNVEV (reference sequence). The CDR3 runs to 14 residues. J lost 4 bases, V lost 4 bases, and 3 bases had no gene match.

This clonotype was detected only a few times. It may be a read error: a sequence one base away is much more abundant. The CDR3 nucleotides are TGTGCCAGCAGCCGAAAGGGAACCGGGGAGCTGTTTTTT. Its translation is CASSRKGTGELFF. This chain connects TRBV12-3 or TRBV12-4 to TRBJ2-2; D unresolved. This CDR3 contains 13 residues. V lost 6 bases, J lost 5 bases, and 10 bases lay in between.

This clonotype was counted at least ten times. CDR3 in DNA: TGTGCCAGCAGTCGCGACGGGGGTGGAGATGGCTACACCTTC. Its translation: CASSRDGGGDGYTF. The V gene is TRBV7-3, the J gene TRBJ1-2; tentatively, D is TRBD1 (5 bases). The V gene's germline CDR1 is SGHTA and CDR2 FQGTGA. V lost 6 bases and J lost 6, with 17 bases in between. The CDR3 consists of 14 residues.

At least ten counts were recorded for this clonotype. The rearrangement uses TRBV7-9 and TRBJ1-1; D unresolved. V lost 5 bases, J lost 0 bases, and 13 bases lay in between. CDR1 SEHNR and CDR2 FQNEAQ come from the germline V gene (reference sequence). The CDR3 has 15 amino acids. CDR3 residues: CASSPPRGLNTEAFF. The DNA for the CDR3 is TGTGCCAGCAGCCCTCCCCGGGGATTGAACACTGAAGCTTTCTTT. Combining the CDR3 with reference TRBV7-9 and TRBJ1-1 gives the whole variable domain DTGVSQNPRHKITKRGQNVTFRCDPISEHNRLYWYRQTLGQGPEFLTYFQNEAQLEKSRLLSDRFSAERPKGSFSTLEIQRTEQGDSAMYLCASSPPRGLNTEAFFGQGTRLTVV.

V gene TRBV5-1 combines with J gene TRBJ2-1, with 11 bases identical to TRBD1. The CDR3 sequence is 21 residues long. The V gene's germline CDR1 is SGHRS and CDR2 YFSETQ. V lost 3 bases and J lost 4; bases outside the gene matches: 21. The CDR3 region has the DNA TGCGCCAGCAGCTCGGGACAGGGGGATGGTCAAAAACTCCTAAGATACAATGAGCAGTTCTTC. Translated, it gives CASSSGQGDGQKLLRYNEQFF.

This clonotype was recorded many times. CDR3 DNA: TGTGCCAGCAGCCGGACAGTTTATGGCTACACCTTC. This translates into CASSRTVYGYTF. The rearrangement links TRBV6-2 or TRBV6-3 to TRBJ1-2, with D maybe TRBD1 (6 bases). The CDR3 is 12 residues long. V was shortened by 6 bases and J by 5 bases, with 10 bases between the two germline ends. The germline V gene has CDR1 MNHEY and CDR2 SVGEGT.

J is TRBJ1-1 and V is TRBV30; no reliable D call. The germline gives CDR1 GTSNPN, CDR2 SVGIG (reference sequence). The CDR3 covers 15 residues. V was trimmed by 5 bases and J by 0 bases, leaving 16 bases between them. The CDR3 DNA follows: TGTGCCTGGGGACTAAACCTTGGGGTGAACACTGAAGCTTTCTTT. Its translation is CAWGLNLGVNTEAFF. The whole variable domain, filled in from reference TRBV30 and TRBJ1-1, reads SQTIHQWPATLVQPVGSPLSLECTVEGTSNPNLYWYRQAAGRGLQLLFYSVGIGQISSEVPQNLSASRPQDRQFILSSKKLLLSDSGFYLCAWGLNLGVNTEAFFGQGTRLTVV.

This clonotype has just a few counts. The rearrangement links TRBV5-1 to TRBJ2-1; D remains unclear. This CDR3 has 11 amino acids. The ends were cut back, 4 bases at V and 10 bases at J, with 9 bases in the middle. CDR1 and CDR2 (germline): SGHRS, YFSETQ. CDR3: CASSPGGEQFF. In nucleotides, the CDR3 is TGCGCCAGCAGCCCTGGTGGCGAGCAGTTCTTC.

Many counts were recorded for this clonotype. The chain couples TRBV12-3 or TRBV12-4 to TRBJ2-7, with D perhaps matching TRBD2 (5 bases). The CDR3 extends over 13 amino acids. V lost 6 bases and J 3 bases, leaving 12 bases between the germline ends. The CDR3 loop is CASRLSGNYEQYF. The CDR3 bases are TGTGCCAGCAGGCTCAGCGGAAACTACGAGCAGTACTTC.

A remark on this clonotype: Being one base from a much bigger clone, this may be a read error. The rearrangement links TRBV7-2 to TRBJ2-7; no clear D. Germline V gene lookup returns CDR1 SGHTA and CDR2 FQGNSA. The CDR3 covers 13 residues. V was trimmed by 1 base and J by 3 bases, leaving 7 bases between them. In nucleotides, the CDR3 is TGTGCCAGCAGCTTAGGGGTCCTCTACGAGCAGTACTTC. Its translation: CASSLGVLYEQYF. Full variable domain (missing parts from reference TRBV7-2 and TRBJ2-7): GAGVSQSPSNKVTEKGKDVELRCDPISGHTALYWYRQSLGQGLEFLIYFQGNSAPDKSGLPSDRFSAERTGGSVSTLTIQRTQQEDSAVYLCASSLGVLYEQYFGPGTRLTVT.

A word on this clonotype: One junction end does not reproduce the germline sequence, and a read error may be involved. V usage is TRBV13 and J usage is TRBJ2-1; D remains unclear. The CDR3 has 12 amino acids. The V gene's germline CDR1 is PRHDT and CDR2 FYEKMQ (reference sequence). The CDR3 here is CDSSLFGFEQFF. CDR3 DNA sequence: TGTGACAGCAGCTTATTCGGATTTGAGCAGTTCTTC.

This clonotype was observed at least ten times. The chain couples TRBV6-6 to TRBJ1-4; tentatively, D is TRBD1 (5 bases). CDR1 is MNHNY, CDR2 SVGAGI, per germline (reference sequence). The V end was cut by 5 bases, the J end by 8 bases, with 15 bases between. The CDR3 loop spans 14 amino acids. DNA for the CDR3: TGTGCCAGCAGTGGGAGGGGCGCAGAAGAAAAACTGTTTTTT. Translation: CASSGRGAEEKLFF.